This T cell receptor beta chain was recovered during a study of T cell responses to AZD1222 COVID-19 vaccine. Profiling relied on immunoSEQ multiplex PCR, and the TCRdb table lists in-frame clones only, not all of them. The top ten clones hold approximately 3% of a sample with 85,000 to 130,000 clones, around nine tenths of them seen once. A few counts support this clone. Its antigen is unidentified. Study-level findings and limits: Females outnumbered males among donors, who were mostly white British; clonal diversity was possibly underestimated. Sampled repertoires all dated from after the peak T cell response.

Here the sequenced sample was peripheral blood, taken 28 days after the second dose of the MenACWY control vaccine. The TCR was taken from an adult who received the MenACWY meningococcal vaccine as a control.

CDR3 sequence: CASSQDLGLAGPTDTQYF. In DNA form, the CDR3 reads TGCGCCAGCAGCCAAGATCTCGGATTAGCGGGGCCCACAGATACGCAGTATTTT. The chain carries TRBV4-1 and TRBJ2-3, with 8 bases matching TRBD2. V shed 0 bases, J shed 2 bases, and the junction held 10 bases outside the gene matches. The V gene's germline CDR1 is MGHRA and CDR2 YSYEKL. The CDR3 spans 18 residues.